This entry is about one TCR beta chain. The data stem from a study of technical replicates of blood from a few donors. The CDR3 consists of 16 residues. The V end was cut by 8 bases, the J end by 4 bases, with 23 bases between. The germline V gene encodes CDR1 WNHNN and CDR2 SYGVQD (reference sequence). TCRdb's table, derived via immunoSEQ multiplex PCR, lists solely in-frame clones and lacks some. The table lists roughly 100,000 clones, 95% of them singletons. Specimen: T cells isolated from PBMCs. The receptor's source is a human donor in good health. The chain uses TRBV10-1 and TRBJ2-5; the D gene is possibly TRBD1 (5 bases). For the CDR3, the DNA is TGCGCCAGCCAAGACGGACGCCTAGAAGGGGCAGAGACCCAGTACTTC. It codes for CASQDGRLEGAETQYF.